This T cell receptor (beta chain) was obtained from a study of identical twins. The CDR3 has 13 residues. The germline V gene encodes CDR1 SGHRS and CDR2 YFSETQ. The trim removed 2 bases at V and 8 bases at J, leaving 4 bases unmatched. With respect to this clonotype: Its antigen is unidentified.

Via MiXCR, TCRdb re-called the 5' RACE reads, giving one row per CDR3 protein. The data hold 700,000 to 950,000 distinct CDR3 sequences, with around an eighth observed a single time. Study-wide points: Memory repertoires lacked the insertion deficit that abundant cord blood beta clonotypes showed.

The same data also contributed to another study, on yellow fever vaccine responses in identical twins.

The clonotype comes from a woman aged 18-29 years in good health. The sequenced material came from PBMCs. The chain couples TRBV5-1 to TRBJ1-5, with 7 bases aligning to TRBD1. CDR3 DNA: TGCGCCAGCAGCTTAGGGGGCAACGAGCCCCAGCATTTT. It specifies CASSLGGNEPQHF.